The clone carrying this T cell receptor beta chain has more than one count but fewer than ten. Its antigen is currently unknown. The length of the CDR3 is 13 residues. Trimming took 3 bases from V and 6 from J, leaving 12 bases between them. The data stem from a study of identical twins. Broader study findings: Beta clonotypes that were abundant in cord blood contained fewer insertions, a pattern absent from memory repertoires.

TCRdb called the 5' RACE reads again in MiXCR, with one record for every CDR3 protein. The sample has 700,000 or so distinct CDR3 sequences; around 8.6% are singletons. The same sample was also used in a study of yellow fever vaccine responses in identical twins.

The sequenced sample was PBMCs. The J gene is TRBJ2-7, the V gene TRBV12-3 or TRBV12-4; weak D call: TRBD1 (5 bases). This clonotype was sampled from a woman between 18 and 29 years old in good health. This chain's CDR3 is CASSFAGSVEQYF. As DNA, the CDR3 is TGTGCCAGCAGTTTTGCAGGGTCGGTCGAGCAGTACTTC.